This T cell receptor (beta chain) was identified during a study of long-term antiretroviral therapy in people with HIV. As to this clone: Its antigen is not identified.

Broader study findings: All blood samples came from the years 2004 to 2017, possibly under older ART regimens. ART adherence was not documented, and neither viral resistance nor therapy changes had any data.

The germline V gene has CDR1 KGHSH and CDR2 LQKENI. V shed 2 bases and J 3 bases; nucleotides not matched to a gene: 3. The CDR3 loop spans 14 amino acids. Survey level was the resolution at which the v3.0 immunoSEQ assay ran. Clones were read by immunoSEQ multiplex PCR, and TCRdb kept only the in-frame ones, dropping some. The data contain 48,000 or so clones, around 84% of them singletons. The receptor's source is a woman aged 18-35 years with HIV. The chain links TRBV18 to TRBJ2-7; 8 bases align to TRBD1. The sequencing used unsorted PBMCs, collected 0.8 years after starting antiretroviral therapy. CDR3 bases: TGTGCCAGCTCACCAGGACAGGGTTTCTACGAGCAGTACTTC. Translation: CASSPGQGFYEQYF.